The sequence of this T cell receptor (beta chain) was determined in a study of shared clonotypes between healthy human individuals. V shed 3 bases and J shed 0 bases, with 2 bases lying between them. CDR1 and CDR2 (germline): SGHTA, FQGNSA. The CDR3 consists of 12 residues. Repertoires were generated with immunoSEQ multiplex PCR, while TCRdb's copy carries only in-frame clones and drops some. The data contain millions of clones, just under 95% of them singletons. Naive CD8 cells lacked CD45RO and underwent positive selection for CCR7, leaving out terminally differentiated effector memory CD45RA+ cells.

Input material: naive CD8+ T cells sorted from blood. The chain carries TRBV7-2 and TRBJ2-5; D gene unclear. This TCR was recovered from a man aged 18-30 years in good health. The CDR3 DNA is TGTGCCAGCAGCTTGTACCAAGAGACCCAGTACTTC. This codes for CASSLYQETQYF.